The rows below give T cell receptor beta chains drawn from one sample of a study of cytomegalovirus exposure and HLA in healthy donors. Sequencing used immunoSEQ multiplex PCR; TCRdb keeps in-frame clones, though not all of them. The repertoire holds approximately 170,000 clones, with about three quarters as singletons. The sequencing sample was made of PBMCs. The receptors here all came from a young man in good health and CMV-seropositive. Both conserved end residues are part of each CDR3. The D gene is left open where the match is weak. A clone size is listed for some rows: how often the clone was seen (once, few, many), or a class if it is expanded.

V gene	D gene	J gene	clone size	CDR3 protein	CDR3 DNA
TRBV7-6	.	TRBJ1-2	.	CASRIGPNYGYTF	TGTGCCAGCAGAATCGGTCCTAACTATGGCTACACCTTC
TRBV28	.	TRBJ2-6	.	CASSRGTGLFSGANVLTF	TGTGCCAGCAGCCGAGGTACAGGGCTTTTCTCTGGGGCCAACGTCCTGACTTTC
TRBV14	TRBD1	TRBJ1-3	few	CASSLYRGSGNTIYF	TGTGCCAGCAGCCTATACAGGGGGTCGGGAAACACCATATATTTT
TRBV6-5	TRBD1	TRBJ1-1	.	CASTTGFNTEAFF	TGTGCCAGCACGACAGGGTTCAACACTGAAGCTTTCTTT
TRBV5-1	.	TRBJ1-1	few	CASSSDGVAFF	TGCGCCAGCAGCTCGGACGGGGTAGCTTTCTTT
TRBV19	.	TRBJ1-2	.	CASSIGMSYGYTF	TGTGCCAGTAGTATCGGGATGAGCTATGGCTACACCTTC
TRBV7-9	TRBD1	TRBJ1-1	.	CASSSTGQGNTEAFF	TGTGCCAGCAGCTCAACCGGACAGGGAAACACTGAAGCTTTCTTT
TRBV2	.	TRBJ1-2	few	CASSEAVGYTF	TGTGCCAGCAGTGAAGCCGTCGGCTACACCTTC
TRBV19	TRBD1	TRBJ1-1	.	CASSPRGQGVTEAFF	TGTGCCAGTAGTCCAAGGGGACAGGGGGTCACTGAAGCTTTCTTT
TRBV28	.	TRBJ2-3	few	CASRPPLLEGRGSDTQYF	TGTGCCAGCAGACCACCCCTTCTTGAAGGGAGGGGGTCAGATACGCAGTATTTT
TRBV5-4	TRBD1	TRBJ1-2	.	CASSFEGTDRGRVNYGYTF	TGTGCCAGCAGCTTTGAAGGGACGGACAGGGGGCGAGTTAACTATGGCTACACCTTC
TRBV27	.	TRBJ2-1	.	CASSLKSYNEQFF	TGTGCCAGCAGTTTAAAGAGTTACAATGAGCAGTTCTTC
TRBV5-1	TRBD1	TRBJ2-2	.	CASTSTGGLNTGELFF	TGCGCCAGCACCTCGACAGGGGGCCTGAACACCGGGGAGCTGTTTTTT
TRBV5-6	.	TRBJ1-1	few	CASSPLGRGNTEAFF	TGTGCCAGCAGCCCGCTCGGGAGAGGGAACACTGAAGCTTTCTTT
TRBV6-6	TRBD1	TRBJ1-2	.	CASTGEGTAYYGYTF	TGTGCCAGCACCGGGGAAGGGACAGCTTACTATGGCTACACCTTC
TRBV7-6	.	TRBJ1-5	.	CASSLGGRQPQHF	TGTGCCAGCAGCTTAGGGGGCCGTCAGCCCCAGCATTTT
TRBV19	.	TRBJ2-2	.	CASDSGVGELFF	TGTGCCAGTGACTCAGGGGTGGGGGAGCTGTTTTTT
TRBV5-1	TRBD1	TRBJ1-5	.	CASSSTGGNQPQHF	TGCGCCAGCAGTAGTACAGGGGGCAATCAGCCCCAGCATTTT
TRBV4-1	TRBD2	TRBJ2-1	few	CASSSGTSGYNEQFF	TGCGCCAGCAGCTCCGGGACTAGCGGGTACAATGAGCAGTTCTTC
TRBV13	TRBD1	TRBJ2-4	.	CASSLFLGQGISTTTKNIQYF	TGTGCCAGCAGCTTATTTCTGGGACAGGGAATTTCAACAACAACCAAAAACATTCAGTACTTC
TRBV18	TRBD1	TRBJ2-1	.	CASSPTGGRSSYNEQFF	TGTGCCAGCTCACCGACAGGGGGCCGGAGCTCCTACAATGAGCAGTTCTTC
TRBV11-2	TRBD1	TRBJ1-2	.	CASRRGTGVNYGYTF	TGTGCCAGCAGGCGGGGGACAGGGGTTAACTATGGCTACACCTTC
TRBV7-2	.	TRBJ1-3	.	CASSLEKASGNTIYF	TGTGCCAGCAGCTTAGAAAAGGCTAGTGGAAACACCATATATTTT
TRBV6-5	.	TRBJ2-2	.	CASSYRRGPPGELFF	TGTGCCAGCAGTTACCGGCGGGGGCCTCCCGGGGAGCTGTTTTTT
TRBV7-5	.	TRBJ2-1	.	CARSLEERNAYNEQFF	TGTGCCAGAAGCTTAGAAGAGCGGAATGCTTACAATGAGCAGTTCTTC
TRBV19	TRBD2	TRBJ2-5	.	CASSMGGETQYF	TGTGCCAGTAGTATGGGGGGGGAGACCCAGTACTTC
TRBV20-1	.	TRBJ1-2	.	CKTVANYGYTF	TGCAAGACAGTAGCTAACTATGGCTACACCTTC
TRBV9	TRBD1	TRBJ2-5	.	CASSVGRGKKETQYF	TGTGCCAGCAGCGTAGGCAGGGGGAAAAAAGAGACCCAGTACTTC
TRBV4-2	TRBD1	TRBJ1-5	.	CASSQGDRGNQPQHF	TGTGCCAGCAGCCAAGGCGACAGGGGCAATCAGCCCCAGCATTTT
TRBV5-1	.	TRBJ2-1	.	CASSLEALRGNEQFF	TGCGCCAGCAGCTTGGAGGCCTTACGGGGCAATGAGCAGTTCTTC